The clone carrying this T cell receptor (beta chain) was seen many times. The data belong to a study of T cells in Graves' hyperthyroidism and ophthalmopathy. Authors of the study amplified TCR beta CDR3 regions from RNA transcripts. Initially, a first-round RT-PCR of the TCR CDR3 employed the HTBI primer set. TCRdb re-called the multiplex PCR reads through MiXCR, storing one row per CDR3 protein. Of some 400,000 distinct CDR3 sequences listed, about 13% are singletons. The blood was taken when hyperthyroidism was first diagnosed, before any ophthalmopathy symptoms showed up. CDR1 is SGHRS, CDR2 YFSETQ, per germline. V lost 0 bases and J 1 base, leaving 9 bases between the germline ends. This CDR3 is built from 15 residues.

The sequence derives from a man aged 25-45 years with Graves' hyperthyroidism that later progressed to Graves' ophthalmopathy. The sample was blood. The rearrangement links TRBV5-1 to TRBJ2-3; D is uncertain. The CDR3 region is CASSLEAPGTDTQYF. DNA for the CDR3: TGCGCCAGCAGCTTGGAAGCCCCGGGCACAGATACGCAGTATTTT.